This entry describes one TCR beta chain. These data come from a study of T cells after posttransplantation cyclophosphamide. Some clones are missing from TCRdb's copy, which holds only in-frame ones; the method was immunoSEQ multiplex PCR. The sample contains some 680 clones, more than 80% of which appear only once. The CDR3 runs to 14 residues. The V gene's germline CDR1 is SGDLS and CDR2 YYNGEE. Trimming stripped 0 bases from V and 2 bases from J, with 7 bases between. The sample taken for sequencing was gut tissue. The sequence derives from a man aged 50 or older. This sequence joins TRBV9 and TRBJ2-3, with TRBD1 as a possible D gene (6 bases). The CDR3 protein is CASSVEGVTDTQYF. CDR3 sequence (DNA): TGTGCCAGCAGCGTAGAGGGGGTCACAGATACGCAGTATTTT.